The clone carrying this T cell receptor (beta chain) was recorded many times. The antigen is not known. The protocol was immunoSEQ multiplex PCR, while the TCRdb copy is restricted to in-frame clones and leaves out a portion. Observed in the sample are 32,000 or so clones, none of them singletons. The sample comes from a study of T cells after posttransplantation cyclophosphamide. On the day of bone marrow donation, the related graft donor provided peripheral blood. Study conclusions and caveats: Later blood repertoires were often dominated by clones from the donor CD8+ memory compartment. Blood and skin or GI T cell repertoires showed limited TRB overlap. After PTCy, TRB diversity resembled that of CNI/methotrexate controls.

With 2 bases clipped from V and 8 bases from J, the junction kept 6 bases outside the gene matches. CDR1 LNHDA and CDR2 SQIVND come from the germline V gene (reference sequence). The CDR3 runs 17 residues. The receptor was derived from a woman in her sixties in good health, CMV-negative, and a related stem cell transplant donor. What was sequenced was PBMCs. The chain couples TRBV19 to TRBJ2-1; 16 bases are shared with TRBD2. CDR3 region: CASSITGLAGGRDEQFF. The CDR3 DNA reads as TGTGCCAGTAGTATAACGGGACTAGCGGGAGGGAGGGATGAGCAGTTCTTC.